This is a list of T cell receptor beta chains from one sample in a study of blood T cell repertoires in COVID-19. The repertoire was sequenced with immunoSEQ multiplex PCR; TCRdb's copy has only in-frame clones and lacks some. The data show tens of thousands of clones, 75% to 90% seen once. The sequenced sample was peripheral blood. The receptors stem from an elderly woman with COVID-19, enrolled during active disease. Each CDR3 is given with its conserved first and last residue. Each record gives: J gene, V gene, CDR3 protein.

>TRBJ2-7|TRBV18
CASSPDRVDIPYF
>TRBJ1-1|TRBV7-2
CASSLDGTNTEAFF
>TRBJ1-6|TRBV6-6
CASRETGTGDSPLHF
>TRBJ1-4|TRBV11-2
CASSPRTAYNEKLFF
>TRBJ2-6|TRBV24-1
CATSPGTGGSGANVLTF
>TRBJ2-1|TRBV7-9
CASRTSWGNEQFF
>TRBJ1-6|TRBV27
CASSWDRGSADNSPLHF
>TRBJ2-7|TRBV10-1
CASSESTRDEQYF
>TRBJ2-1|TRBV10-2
CASLGREQFF
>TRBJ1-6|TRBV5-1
CASSLGIKEGSPLHF
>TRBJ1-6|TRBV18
CASSPRVGTVNSPLHF
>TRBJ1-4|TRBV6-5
CASSRRGLTNEKLFF
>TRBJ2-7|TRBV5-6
CASSLGIGHNYEQYF
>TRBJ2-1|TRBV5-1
CASSEGRNEQFF
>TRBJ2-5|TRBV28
CASTKVDRAAETQYF
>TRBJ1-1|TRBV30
CAWSVRQNTEAFF
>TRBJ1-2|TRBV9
CASSGTGHGPYGYTF
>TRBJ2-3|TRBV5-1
CASSRKQLAGEGTQYF
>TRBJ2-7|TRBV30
CAWSSSSPYEQYF
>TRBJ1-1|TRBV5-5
CASSLIGSTGSVAFF
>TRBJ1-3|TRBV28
CASSLDSNSGNTIYF
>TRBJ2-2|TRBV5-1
CASRLSPNTGELFF
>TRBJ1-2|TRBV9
CASSAGGSLYGYTF
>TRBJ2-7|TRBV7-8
CASSSRAGQGVYEQYF
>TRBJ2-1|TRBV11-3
CASSAGLAASSYNEQFF
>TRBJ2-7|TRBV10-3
CAISADITYEQYF
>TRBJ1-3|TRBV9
CASSPSSSGNTIYF
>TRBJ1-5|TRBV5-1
CASSLEGNNQPQHF
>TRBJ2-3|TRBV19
CASSMRSGTDTQYF
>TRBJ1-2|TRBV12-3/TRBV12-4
CASRSDRFGGYTF
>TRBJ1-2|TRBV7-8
CASSLRRFSNYGYTF
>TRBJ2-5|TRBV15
CATSRESSSGTQYF
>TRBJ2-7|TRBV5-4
CASSSQGENNEQYF
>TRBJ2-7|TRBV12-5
CASGLWGLGDEQYF
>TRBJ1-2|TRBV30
CAWGRDYGYTF
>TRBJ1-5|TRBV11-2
CASSLDQTGSNQPQHF
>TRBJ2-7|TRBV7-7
CASSLGLAGAHEQYF
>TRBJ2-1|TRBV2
CASSDWQGVNEQFF
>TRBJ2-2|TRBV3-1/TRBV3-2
CASSQDGRNTGELFF
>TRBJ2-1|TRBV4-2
CASSQGRINEQFF
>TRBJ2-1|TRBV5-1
CASGRDRAGSYNEQFF
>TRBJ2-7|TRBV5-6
CASSPRGPGEQYF
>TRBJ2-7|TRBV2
CASSPITVQYF
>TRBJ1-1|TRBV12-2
CASRLGQGITLNTEAFF
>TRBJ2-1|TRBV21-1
CASSKAQRGVSEQFF